There are a few counts of the clone carrying this TCR beta chain. Its specificity is not known. Noted treatment: approximately nine-day PBMC culture with coronavirus spike peptide pools or control peptides (ViraFEST assay). CD4+ T-cell collection from the unexposed donor predated the COVID-19 pandemic (2011-2018). The assay that was used to sequence DNA from cultured CD4+ T cells was the Oncomine TCR Beta short-read assay. TCRdb re-called the PCR reads with MiXCR, one entry per CDR3 protein. This table has roughly 7,000 distinct CDR3 sequences, around 38% appearing once. The data originate from a study of vaccination and CD4 T cells after COVID-19. V lost 6 bases to trimming and J lost 4 bases; unmatched junction nucleotides: 9. Looked up from germline, CDR1 is SGHTA and CDR2 is FQGNSA. The CDR3 totals 15 residues.

The rearrangement uses TRBV7-2 and TRBJ2-7; 10 bases are a match to TRBD2. Sequencing was carried out using CD4+ T cells from blood, cultured in vitro. The source is a human donor in good health. This chain's CDR3 is CASSGVRTSGYEQYF. Here the CDR3 DNA reads TGTGCCAGCAGTGGGGTGAGGACTAGCGGTTACGAGCAGTACTTC.